The T cell receptor beta chain described here comes from a study of long-term antiretroviral therapy in people with HIV. For the study at large: The 2015 immediate-ART recommendation came about a decade after the earliest samples.

Sequencing used immunoSEQ v3.0 at survey level. Assay: immunoSEQ multiplex PCR; the TCRdb copy retains only in-frame clones and omits some. The sample has tens of thousands of clones; 80% to 90% are singletons. This specimen consisted of unsorted PBMCs, obtained 2.2 years after starting antiretroviral therapy. This receptor was taken from a man aged 18 to 29 with HIV.

This CDR3 is CAWRGSGRIDEQFF. DNA of the CDR3: TGTGCCTGGAGGGGCAGCGGGAGGATCGATGAGCAGTTCTTC. The gene calls are TRBV30 and TRBJ2-1; 9 bases match TRBD2. CDR3 length equals 14 residues. Germline loops: CDR1 GTSNPN, CDR2 SVGIG (reference sequence). J gave up 8 bases and V 3 bases, and 8 bases lay outside the gene matches.